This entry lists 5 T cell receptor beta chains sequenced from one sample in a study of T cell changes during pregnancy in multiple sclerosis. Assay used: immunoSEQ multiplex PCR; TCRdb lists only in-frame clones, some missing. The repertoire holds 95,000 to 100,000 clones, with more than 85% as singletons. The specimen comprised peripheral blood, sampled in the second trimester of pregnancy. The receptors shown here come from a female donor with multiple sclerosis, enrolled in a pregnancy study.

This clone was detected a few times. The CDR3 reads CAGRTGLEQYF. CDR3 nucleotide sequence: TGTGCCGGGAGGACAGGGCTCGAGCAGTACTTC. The chain employs TRBV6-1 and TRBJ2-7, with 8 bases aligning to TRBD1. The CDR3 contains 11 residues. Germline V CDR1 and CDR2: MNHNS, SASEGT. The junction had 6 bases not matched to a gene; V was cut back by 11 bases and J by 6 bases.

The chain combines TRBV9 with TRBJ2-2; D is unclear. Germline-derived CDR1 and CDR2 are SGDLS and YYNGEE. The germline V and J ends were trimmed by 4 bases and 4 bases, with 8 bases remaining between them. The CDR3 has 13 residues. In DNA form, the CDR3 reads TGTGCCAGCAGCCTATTATCCACCGGGGAGCTGTTTTTT. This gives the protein CASSLLSTGELFF.

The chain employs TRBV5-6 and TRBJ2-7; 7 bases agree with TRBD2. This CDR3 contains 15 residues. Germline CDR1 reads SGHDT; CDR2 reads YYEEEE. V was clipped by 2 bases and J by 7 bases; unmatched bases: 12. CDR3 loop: CASSFTAGPRGEQYF. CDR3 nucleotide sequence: TGTGCCAGCAGCTTCACAGCGGGACCACGGGGAGAGCAGTACTTC. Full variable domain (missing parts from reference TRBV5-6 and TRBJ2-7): DAGVTQSPTHLIKTRGQQVTLRCSPKSGHDTVSWYQQALGQGPQFIFQYYEEEERQRGNFPDRFSGHQFPNYSSELNVNALLLGDSALYLCASSFTAGPRGEQYFGPGTRLTVT.

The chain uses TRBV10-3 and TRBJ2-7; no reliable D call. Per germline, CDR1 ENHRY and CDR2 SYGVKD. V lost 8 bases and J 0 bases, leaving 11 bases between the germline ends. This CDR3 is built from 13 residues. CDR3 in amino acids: CAISSRGSYEQYF. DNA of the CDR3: TGTGCCATCTCCTCGCGAGGCTCCTACGAGCAGTACTTC.

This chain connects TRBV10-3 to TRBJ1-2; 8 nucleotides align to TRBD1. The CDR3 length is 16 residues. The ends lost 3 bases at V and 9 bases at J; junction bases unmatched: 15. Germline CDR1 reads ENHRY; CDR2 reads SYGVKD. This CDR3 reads CAISDLGQGLISSYTF. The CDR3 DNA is TGTGCCATCAGTGACCTTGGACAGGGATTAATTAGTAGCTACACCTTC.